One sample yielded the 26 T cell receptor beta chains listed below, sequenced in a study of OX40 agonist ivuxolimab in advanced cancers. Generated by immunoSEQ multiplex PCR, the TCRdb table keeps only in-frame clones and is missing some. In the table there are more than 10,000 clones, around 90% of which are singletons. The sequencing used CD4+ or CD8+ T cells sorted from blood, collected in a trial of the OX40 agonist ivuxolimab. Receptors originate from an adult with an advanced solid tumor such as melanoma, head and neck, liver or kidney cancer.

The rearrangement joins TRBV18 to TRBJ1-1, with D uncertain. There are 14 residues in the CDR3. Deletions cut 0 bases from V and 4 bases from J, with 9 bases between. The V gene's germline CDR1 is KGHSH and CDR2 LQKENI. The CDR3 DNA follows: TGTGCCAGCTCACCACCAGGGTTGGGCACTGAAGCTTTCTTT. Translating gives CASSPPGLGTEAFF.

The chain has TRBV10-3 and TRBJ2-7, with D possibly TRBD2 on 5 matching bases. The CDR3 sequence is 11 residues long. Trimming removed 3 bases from V and 7 bases from J, with 7 bases in between. In germline, CDR1 is ENHRY, CDR2 SYGVKD. CDR3 DNA: TGTGCCATCAGTGACGGGGATGAGCAGTACTTC. Translated: CAISDGDEQYF.

V and J are TRBV4-3 and TRBJ2-7; TRBD1 agrees at 11 bases. The CDR3 is 15 residues long. Germline V gene data show CDR1 as LGHNA and CDR2 as YSLEER. V shed 7 bases, J shed 0 bases, and the junction held 5 bases outside the gene matches. The CDR3 here is CASTPGTGGSYEQYF. DNA for the CDR3: TGCGCCAGCACCCCTGGGACAGGGGGCTCCTACGAGCAGTACTTC.

The V and J genes are TRBV30 and TRBJ2-2; tentatively, D is TRBD2 (5 bases). The CDR3 totals 14 residues. V shed 4 bases and J shed 1 base, with 10 bases lying between them. Germline-derived CDR1 and CDR2 are GTSNPN and SVGIG (reference sequence). Here the CDR3 reads CAWTPDWNTGELFF. The CDR3 region has the DNA TGTGCCTGGACCCCGGACTGGAACACCGGGGAGCTGTTTTTT.

Only one count was recorded for this clone. V is TRBV23-1 and J is TRBJ2-3; the D call may be TRBD1 or TRBD2 (6 bases each). TRBV23-1 is an open reading frame whose function is uncertain. V lost 0 bases and J lost 10, with 17 bases in between. The CDR3 loop spans 15 amino acids. CDR3 amino acids: CASSQSRERGASQYF. The CDR3 DNA reads as TGCGCCAGCAGTCAATCCCGGGAGAGGGGGGCTTCGCAGTATTTT.

The chain is built from TRBV11-1 and TRBJ1-4, with 7 bases fitting TRBD1. The CDR3 length is 15 residues. Trimming at V came to 3 bases and at J to 3 bases, leaving 4 bases not matched to a gene. CDR1 and CDR2 (germline): SGHAT, FQDESV (reference sequence). CDR3: CASSFRTGANEKLFF. The CDR3 DNA reads TGTGCCAGCAGCTTCCGGACAGGTGCTAATGAAAAACTGTTTTTT. The whole variable domain, filled in from reference TRBV11-1 and TRBJ1-4, reads EAEVAQSPRYKITEKSQAVAFWCDPISGHATLYWYRQILGQGPELLVQFQDESVVDDSQLPKDRFSAERLKGVDSTLKIQPAELGDSAMYLCASSFRTGANEKLFFGSGTQLSVL.

The chain is built from TRBV9 and TRBJ2-6, with D unclear. Germline CDR1 SGDLS, CDR2 YYNGEE. Trimming took off 0 bases at V and 0 bases at J, with 7 bases between the two ends. This CDR3 is built from 16 residues. The chain's CDR3 is CASSVEEFSGANVLTF. The CDR3 DNA reads TGTGCCAGCAGCGTAGAAGAGTTCTCTGGGGCCAACGTCCTGACTTTC. Combining the CDR3 with reference TRBV9 and TRBJ2-6 gives the whole variable domain DSGVTQTPKHLITATGQRVTLRCSPRSGDLSVYWYQQSLDQGLQFLIQYYNGEERAKGNILERFSAQQFPDLHSELNLSSLELGDSALYFCASSVEEFSGANVLTFGAGSRLTVL.

This sequence joins TRBV5-6 and TRBJ2-5; 9 bases are shared with TRBD2. Germline CDR1 is SGHDT and CDR2 is YYEEEE. V shed 0 bases, J shed 5 bases, and the junction held 11 bases outside the gene matches. The CDR3 runs 17 residues. The DNA of the CDR3 is TGTGCCAGCAGCTTGGTTGGACCCGGGACTAGCCGGGAGACCCAGTACTTC. Protein: CASSLVGPGTSRETQYF.

This clone has only a few counts. The rearrangement links TRBV2 to TRBJ1-2; tentatively, D is TRBD1 (5 bases). CDR1 is SNHLY and CDR2 is FYNNEI in the germline V gene. This CDR3 comprises 10 residues. V lost 8 bases and J 6 bases, leaving 7 bases between the germline ends. In nucleotides, the CDR3 is TGTGCCAGCCTGGGACATGGCTACACCTTC. Translation: CASLGHGYTF.

This clone was seen once. The rearrangement uses TRBV27 and TRBJ1-5; 12 bases line up with TRBD1. The CDR3 sequence is 20 residues long. After removal of 5 bases from V and 1 base from J, the junction contained 15 bases not matched to a gene. CDR1 is MNHEY, CDR2 SMNVEV, per germline (reference sequence). CDR3 coding DNA: TGTGCCAGCAGTCCAGGTCCGGGACAGGGGGCCTCTGTGAGCAATCAGCCCCAGCATTTT. Its protein is CASSPGPGQGASVSNQPQHF.

The gene calls are TRBV7-6 and TRBJ2-5, with D maybe TRBD1 (6 bases). V dropped 5 bases and J dropped 5 bases, with 15 bases sitting between them. This CDR3 spans 14 amino acids. CDR1 and CDR2 from the germline V gene are SGHVS and FNYEAQ. The CDR3 is CASSENRVVETQYF. The CDR3 DNA is TGTGCCAGCAGCGAAAACAGGGTTGTGGAGACCCAGTACTTC.

The chain carries TRBV7-9 and TRBJ2-1; TRBD1 might be the D (6 bases). The V and J ends lost 3 bases and 4 bases respectively, with 10 bases between them. Germline assignment: CDR1 SEHNR and CDR2 FQNEAQ (reference sequence). The CDR3 is 14 amino acids. The CDR3 sequence: CASSFDRTYNEQFF. CDR3 bases: TGTGCCAGCAGCTTCGACAGGACATACAATGAGCAGTTCTTC. The variable domain in full, with the rest retrieved from reference TRBV7-9 and TRBJ2-1, is DTGVSQNPRHKITKRGQNVTFRCDPISEHNRLYWYRQTLGQGPEFLTYFQNEAQLEKSRLLSDRFSAERPKGSFSTLEIQRTEQGDSAMYLCASSFDRTYNEQFFGPGTRLTVL.

This rearrangement joins TRBV10-2 to TRBJ2-5; TRBD2 aligns across 7 bases. Germline CDR1 and CDR2: WSHSY and SAAADI. V dropped 2 bases and J dropped 2; count of bases not matched to a gene: 2. The CDR3 covers 14 residues. CDR3 region: CASSETSEQETQYF. The CDR3 nucleotides read TGCGCCAGCAGTGAGACTAGCGAGCAAGAGACCCAGTACTTC.

The chain recombines TRBV7-6 with TRBJ2-7, with 8 bases aligning to TRBD2. This CDR3 has 15 amino acids. Looked up from germline, CDR1 is SGHVS and CDR2 is FNYEAQ. V shed 3 bases and J 0 bases; nucleotides not matched to a gene: 4. CDR3: CASSFQAGDSYEQYF. In DNA, the CDR3 is TGTGCCAGCAGCTTCCAAGCGGGGGACTCCTACGAGCAGTACTTC.

V usage is TRBV9 and J usage is TRBJ2-7; 7 nucleotides align to TRBD1. Trimming at V came to 3 bases and at J to 0 bases, leaving 12 bases not matched to a gene. Germline lookup yields CDR1 SGDLS and CDR2 YYNGEE. This CDR3 has 17 amino acids. The CDR3 nucleotides are TGTGCCAGCAGCGCAGGGGGAGAGCTAGGTCCCTCCTACGAGCAGTACTTC. Protein sequence: CASSAGGELGPSYEQYF.

The V call is TRBV11-3, the J call TRBJ1-4; weak D call: TRBD1 (5 bases). Germline loops: CDR1 SGHNT, CDR2 YENEEA. Trimming left V 4 bases short and J 5 bases short, with 14 bases between. This CDR3 spans 15 amino acids. Written as DNA, the CDR3 is TGTGCCAGCAGCTATGGGGGAGGGGAAAATGAAAAACTGTTTTTT. Protein sequence: CASSYGGGENEKLFF.

This clone was counted a single time. The chain links TRBV7-9 to TRBJ1-1, with 8 bases fitting TRBD1. CDR1 is SEHNR and CDR2 is FQNEAQ in the germline V gene (reference sequence). The V gene end was trimmed by 5 bases and the J gene end by 1 base; junction bases not matched to a gene: 6. CDR3 length: 15 residues. The CDR3, as DNA: TGTGCCAGCAGCGTAAAGGGACAGGCGAACACTGAAGCTTTCTTT. It encodes CASSVKGQANTEAFF.

The chain combines TRBV11-3 with TRBJ2-3; D gene uncertain. The CDR3 is 14 residues long. CDR1 and CDR2 from the germline V gene are SGHNT and YENEEA. Trimming cost V 1 base and J 6 bases, with 11 bases left between them. The CDR3 reads CASSLAGGWDTQYF. As DNA, the CDR3 is TGTGCCAGCAGCTTAGCGGGCGGATGGGATACGCAGTATTTT.

The rearrangement joins TRBV7-2 to TRBJ2-7; no reliable D call. The germline gives CDR1 SGHTA, CDR2 FQGNSA. This CDR3 is built from 14 residues. V dropped 3 bases and J dropped 0 bases, with 9 bases sitting between them. CDR3 loop: CASSFTLDSYEQYF. The CDR3, as DNA: TGTGCCAGCAGCTTTACCTTAGACTCCTACGAGCAGTACTTC.

V gene TRBV19 combines with J gene TRBJ1-6; tentative D call: TRBD1 (6 bases). This CDR3 region has 17 residues. The germline V gene has CDR1 LNHDA and CDR2 SQIVND (reference sequence). V was cut by 4 bases and J by 3 bases, with 16 bases left in between. Here the CDR3 DNA reads TGTGCCAGTAGTAAGCCACAGGGAAATGGCTATAATTCACCCCTCCACTTT. Residues: CASSKPQGNGYNSPLHF.

CDR3 loop: CASSKGPPRGEKLFF. CDR3 sequence (DNA): TGTGCCAGTAGTAAGGGGCCTCCCAGGGGTGAAAAACTGTTTTTT. V gene TRBV19 combines with J gene TRBJ1-4; tentative D call: TRBD1 (6 bases). Germline-derived CDR1 and CDR2 are LNHDA and SQIVND (reference sequence). This CDR3 contains 15 residues. Trimming pared 4 bases from V and 7 bases from J, leaving 16 bases between.

V and J are TRBV9 and TRBJ2-2, with 11 bases aligning to TRBD2. The CDR3 is made up of 18 amino acids. V was clipped by 2 bases and J by 7 bases; unmatched bases: 13. Germline CDR1 is SGDLS and CDR2 is YYNGEE. Here the CDR3 reads CASSVSLTSGTAGGELFF. DNA of the CDR3: TGTGCCAGCAGCGTCTCCCTGACTAGCGGGACGGCAGGCGGGGAGCTGTTTTTT.

This rearrangement joins TRBV6-1 to TRBJ1-5, with TRBD1 matching 7 bases. The CDR3 is made up of 15 amino acids. Germline trimming cut 4 bases from V and 2 bases from J; bases unmatched to any gene: 5. Germline values: CDR1 MNHNS, CDR2 SASEGT. Written as DNA, the CDR3 is TGTGCCAGCAGTGGAGACAGGGCGCGCAATCAGCCCCAGCATTTT. It is translated as CASSGDRARNQPQHF.

The rearrangement links TRBV27 to TRBJ1-5, with D possibly TRBD1 on 6 matching bases. CDR1 MNHEY and CDR2 SMNVEV come from the germline V gene (reference sequence). Trimming took 10 bases from V and 0 from J, leaving 16 bases between them. The CDR3 is 15 residues long. The CDR3 loop reads CATAPGDNSNQPQHF. The CDR3 bases are TGTGCCACGGCCCCAGGGGATAATAGCAATCAGCCCCAGCATTTT.

This clone has more than one count but fewer than ten. The chain has TRBV19 and TRBJ2-1; D call uncertain. The CDR3 runs 11 residues. The germline gives CDR1 LNHDA, CDR2 SQIVND (reference sequence). V lost 9 bases, J lost 9 bases, and 12 bases lay in between. The CDR3: CASQVGIEQFF. The CDR3 DNA reads as TGTGCCAGCCAGGTGGGGATTGAGCAGTTCTTC.

This sequence joins TRBV9 and TRBJ2-5; TRBD2 matches at 8 bases. The CDR3 has 14 amino acids. Germline V gene sequence: CDR1 SGDLS, CDR2 YYNGEE. The V gene end was trimmed by 3 bases and the J gene end by 1 base; junction bases not matched to a gene: 2. CDR3 nucleotide sequence: TGTGCCAGCAGCGAGAGCGGGGGCCAAGAGACCCAGTACTTC. Translated, it gives CASSESGGQETQYF.